This is a list of T cell receptor beta chains from one sample in a study of identifying expanded T cells in peripheral blood. The protocol was immunoSEQ multiplex PCR, while the TCRdb copy is restricted to in-frame clones and leaves out a portion. Altogether about 130,000 clones are present, 70% to 90% being singletons, with the ten largest covering around 8.4%. Sequenced: blood. These receptors were taken from a person between 18 and 75 years old in good health. Each CDR3 is given with its conserved first and last residue. D genes are given only for firm matches. The size entry is marked missing in some rows and otherwise reads once, few, many or a size class.

TRBV10-3	NA	TRBD1	TRBJ2-5	CAISESTGPQETQYF	TGTGCCATCAGTGAGTCGACAGGGCCTCAGGAGACCCAGTACTTC
TRBV7-9	NA	TRBD2	TRBJ2-1	CASSWGGSSYNEQFF	TGTGCCAGCAGCTGGGGCGGGAGCTCCTACAATGAGCAGTTCTTC
TRBV2	few	NA	TRBJ2-3	CASRDTDTQYF	TGTGCCAGCCGTGATACAGATACGCAGTATTTT
TRBV5-6	NA	NA	TRBJ2-7	CASSRVSSYEQYF	TGTGCCAGCAGCCGGGTGAGCTCCTACGAGCAGTACTTC
TRBV6-6	NA	NA	TRBJ2-1	CASSYNAGWGNEQFF	TGTGCCAGCAGTTACAATGCGGGTTGGGGCAATGAGCAGTTCTTC
TRBV7-2	once	NA	TRBJ1-1	CASSLAFGAEAFF	TGTGCCAGCAGCTTGGCGTTCGGGGCTGAAGCTTTCTTT
TRBV5-1	NA	TRBD1	TRBJ1-2	CASSWGRDSIYGYTF	TGCGCCAGCAGCTGGGGCCGGGACAGCATCTATGGCTACACCTTC
TRBV18	NA	TRBD2	TRBJ2-5	CASSPELARQETQYF	TGTGCCAGCTCACCAGAACTAGCGAGACAAGAGACCCAGTACTTC
TRBV4-2	NA	NA	TRBJ1-4	CASSQDPEKLFF	TGTGCCAGCAGCCAAGATCCTGAAAAACTGTTTTTT
TRBV6-1	few	NA	TRBJ1-5	CASSQDRWNQPQHF	TGTGCCAGCAGCCAGGACAGATGGAATCAGCCCCAGCATTTT
TRBV11-2	NA	NA	TRBJ2-7	CASSLVGGNYEQYF	TGTGCCAGCAGCTTAGTTGGAGGGAACTACGAGCAGTACTTC
TRBV4-2	NA	TRBD2	TRBJ2-7	CASSQEATSAGEQYF	TGTGCCAGCAGCCAAGAGGCCACTAGCGCAGGCGAGCAGTACTTC
TRBV6-1	NA	NA	TRBJ2-3	CASSERDVTDTQYF	TGTGCCAGCAGTGAACGGGACGTTACAGATACGCAGTATTTT
TRBV5-4	NA	NA	TRBJ2-5	CASSFQKRAHGETQYF	TGTGCCAGCAGCTTCCAGAAGCGGGCCCACGGGGAGACCCAGTACTTC
TRBV19	NA	NA	TRBJ1-5	CASTMIGQPQHF	TGTGCCAGTACCATGATAGGTCAGCCCCAGCATTTT
TRBV28	NA	NA	TRBJ1-2	CASSTGRVRGYTF	TGTGCCAGCAGTACGGGCAGGGTAAGAGGCTACACCTTC
TRBV21-1	NA	NA	TRBJ2-7	CASSNYRRVPYEQYF	TGTGCCAGCAGCAATTATCGCAGGGTTCCCTACGAGCAGTACTTC
TRBV7-6	once	TRBD2	TRBJ2-1	CASSLKRSGGADEQFF	TGTGCCAGCAGCTTAAAAAGGAGCGGGGGGGCAGATGAGCAGTTCTTC
TRBV2	NA	TRBD1	TRBJ2-2	CASSVQGVDTGELFF	TGTGCCAGCAGTGTACAGGGGGTGGACACCGGGGAGCTGTTTTTT
TRBV4-3	NA	TRBD1	TRBJ1-5	CASSLGTGQSNQPQHF	TGCGCCAGCAGCCTAGGGACAGGGCAAAGCAATCAGCCCCAGCATTTT
TRBV9	NA	NA	TRBJ2-3	CASSVALHGSTDTQYF	TGTGCCAGCAGCGTAGCGCTCCATGGTAGCACAGATACGCAGTATTTT
TRBV5-1	few	NA	TRBJ2-5	CASSPRSHLYEQETQYF	TGCGCCAGCAGCCCACGCTCGCACCTCTACGAGCAAGAGACCCAGTACTTC
TRBV6-5	NA	TRBD2	TRBJ2-7	CASSYSTSGSTYEQYF	TGTGCCAGCAGTTACTCGACTAGCGGGAGTACTTACGAGCAGTACTTC
TRBV28	NA	NA	TRBJ2-7	CASRQGAVSYEQYF	TGTGCCAGCAGACAGGGAGCGGTCTCCTACGAGCAGTACTTC
TRBV6-5	NA	TRBD1	TRBJ2-3	CASSYGTGTDTQYF	TGTGCCAGCAGTTACGGGACAGGCACAGATACGCAGTATTTT
TRBV7-2	NA	NA	TRBJ1-1	CASSLALNTEAFF	TGTGCCAGCAGCTTAGCATTGAACACTGAAGCTTTCTTT
TRBV6-1	NA	TRBD2	TRBJ2-7	CASSLSGSSYEQYF	TGTGCCAGCAGCCTTAGCGGGTCATCCTACGAGCAGTACTTC
TRBV13	NA	NA	TRBJ2-5	CASRLTAFETQYF	TGTGCCAGCAGACTAACAGCATTTGAGACCCAGTACTTC
TRBV11-3	NA	TRBD2	TRBJ2-5	CASSPDGTSGETQYF	TGTGCCAGCAGCCCCGACGGGACTAGCGGGGAGACCCAGTACTTC
TRBV19	NA	NA	TRBJ2-5	CASMDGQKETQYF	TGTGCCAGTATGGATGGGCAGAAAGAGACCCAGTACTTC
TRBV7-3	few	TRBD1	TRBJ1-6	CASSSTGVNSPLHF	TGTGCCAGCAGCTCGACAGGGGTGAATTCACCCCTCCACTTT
TRBV4-2	NA	TRBD1	TRBJ2-7	CASSQETGADEQYF	TGTGCCAGCAGCCAAGAGACAGGGGCTGACGAGCAGTACTTC
TRBV6-6	NA	NA	TRBJ2-1	CASSYPGDNEQFF	TGTGCCAGCAGTTACCCAGGAGACAATGAGCAGTTCTTC
TRBV5-6	NA	NA	TRBJ2-7	CASKGTTFYEQYF	TGTGCCAGCAAGGGGACAACCTTCTACGAGCAGTACTTC
TRBV11-2	NA	NA	TRBJ2-2	CASSLDGVGELFF	TGTGCCAGCAGCTTAGATGGGGTCGGGGAGCTGTTTTTT
TRBV6-5	NA	NA	TRBJ2-2	CASSYSITDNGELFF	TGTGCCAGCAGTTACTCGATTACGGATAACGGGGAGCTGTTTTTT
TRBV13	NA	TRBD1	TRBJ2-1	CASSGTGFEVGEQFF	TGTGCCAGCAGCGGGACAGGGTTTGAAGTAGGTGAGCAGTTCTTC
TRBV9	NA	NA	TRBJ2-7	CASSRDGGAWTYEQYF	TGTGCCAGCAGCCGAGATGGAGGGGCCTGGACCTACGAGCAGTACTTC
TRBV29-1	NA	NA	TRBJ2-5	CSVLSPGLYQETQYF	TGCAGCGTCTTAAGCCCGGGACTGTATCAAGAGACCCAGTACTTC
TRBV5-6	NA	TRBD1	TRBJ2-5	CASRLNRGLRGTQYF	TGTGCCAGCCGACTCAACAGGGGGCTAAGGGGGACCCAGTACTTC
TRBV5-1	NA	TRBD2	TRBJ2-2	CASSFTSANTGELFF	TGCGCCAGCAGCTTTACTAGCGCGAACACCGGGGAGCTGTTTTTT
TRBV10-3	once	NA	TRBJ2-2	CAIRGENTGELFF	TGTGCCATCAGAGGGGAGAACACCGGGGAGCTGTTTTTT
TRBV6-1	NA	TRBD1	TRBJ2-7	CASSEAGGPYEQYF	TGTGCCAGCAGTGAGGCAGGGGGCCCCTACGAGCAGTACTTC
TRBV29-1	NA	NA	TRBJ1-1	CSVYARRGGSNTEAFF	TGCAGCGTCTACGCTCGAAGGGGAGGGAGCAACACTGAAGCTTTCTTT
TRBV7-2	NA	NA	TRBJ2-3	CASSSRNTDTQYF	TGTGCCAGCAGCTCTAGAAACACAGATACGCAGTATTTT
TRBV6-1	NA	NA	TRBJ2-6	CASQQWVSGANVLTF	TGTGCCAGCCAGCAGTGGGTCTCTGGGGCCAACGTCCTGACTTTC
TRBV25-1	NA	TRBD1	TRBJ2-7	CASSVGQGSYEQYF	TGTGCCAGCAGTGTTGGACAGGGGTCCTACGAGCAGTACTTC
TRBV6-1	NA	TRBD2	TRBJ2-1	CASSEFEGGKILEQFF	TGTGCCAGCAGTGAGTTTGAGGGAGGGAAGATCCTCGAGCAGTTCTTC
TRBV28	NA	NA	TRBJ2-1	CASSVPLHTYNEQFF	TGTGCCAGCAGCGTGCCATTACATACCTACAATGAGCAGTTCTTC